This T cell receptor (beta chain) was profiled in a study of a mutant IDH1 vaccine in newly diagnosed glioma. At the level of the study: Following radiotherapy alone, or alongside temozolomide cycles, vaccination was started after an interval of 4-6 weeks. Treated patients, averaging around 40 years, were roughly 60% male and about 38% female.

The repertoire was sequenced with immunoSEQ multiplex PCR; TCRdb's copy has only in-frame clones and lacks some. The table lists some 60,000 clones, more than 80% of them singletons, with roughly 5% in the top ten. CDR1 and CDR2 (germline): PRHDT, FYEKMQ (reference sequence). The CDR3 is 13 amino acids. The V and J ends lost 5 bases and 7 bases, in that order; junction bases with no gene match: 7. Turning to this clone: Its antigen is still unknown.

Time point indicated: week 5, during vaccination. Doses of 300 ug of mutant IDH1 20-mer peptide were given with topical imiquimod. The starting material was PBMCs, obtained from a glioma patient whose treatment included an IDH1 peptide vaccine. The origin of this receptor is a woman between 35 and 50 years old with glioma. V gene TRBV13 combines with J gene TRBJ1-2; 7 bases are shared with TRBD1. The CDR3 nucleotides read TGTGCCAGCAGCCTTAGGGACAGTAGTGGCTACACCTTC. This sequence encodes CASSLRDSSGYTF.